This is a list of T cell receptor beta chains from one sample in a study of cytomegalovirus exposure and HLA in healthy donors. Here immunoSEQ multiplex PCR was the method, and the copy in TCRdb shows in-frame clones only, minus some. Among about 120,000 clones listed, 75% to 90% were seen once. Sequencing was done on a sample of PBMCs. Receptor source: a man aged 18 to 30 in good health and CMV-seropositive. The CDR3 runs from the conserved cysteine through the conserved F or W. The D gene is left open where the match is weak. Some rows have no size entry. The others give once, few or many, or a class for an expanded clone.

V,size,J,D,CDR3,DNA
TRBV25-1,-,TRBJ1-1,-,CASSDSLGNTEAFF,TGTGCCAGCAGTGACAGTCTTGGGAACACTGAAGCTTTCTTT
TRBV5-1,-,TRBJ2-6,-,CASSFTTTAAGANVLTF,TGCGCCAGCAGCTTCACGACGACGGCGGCTGGGGCCAACGTCCTGACTTTC
TRBV5-8,-,TRBJ1-2,TRBD1,CASSLNRQGMSYGYTF,TGTGCCAGCAGCTTGAACAGACAGGGGATGAGCTATGGCTACACCTTC
TRBV7-9,-,TRBJ2-7,-,CASSPAGYEQYF,TGTGCCAGCAGCCCCGCAGGGTACGAGCAGTACTTC
TRBV18,once,TRBJ1-3,-,CASSPPYSVGNTIYF,TGTGCCAGCTCACCACCTTACTCGGTCGGAAACACCATATATTTT
TRBV7-6,once,TRBJ2-7,-,CASGSGTKPYEQYF,TGTGCCAGCGGGTCCGGGACAAAACCCTACGAGCAGTACTTC
TRBV19,once,TRBJ2-1,TRBD2,CASTGGSYNEQFF,TGTGCCAGTACGGGGGGCTCCTACAATGAGCAGTTCTTC
TRBV5-5,-,TRBJ2-7,-,CASSPDGRVASYEQYF,TGTGCCAGCAGCCCAGATGGCAGGGTGGCCTCCTACGAGCAGTACTTC
TRBV4-1,-,TRBJ2-3,-,CASSQGGLVTDTQYF,TGCGCCAGCAGCCAGGGGGGACTGGTGACAGATACGCAGTATTTT
TRBV11-2,-,TRBJ2-1,-,CASSIPQGHEQFF,TGTGCCAGCAGCATTCCACAGGGTCATGAGCAGTTCTTC
TRBV2,-,TRBJ1-2,TRBD1,CASDRGGSLGYTF,TGTGCCAGCGACAGGGGGGGAAGTCTGGGCTACACCTTC
TRBV2,-,TRBJ1-6,-,CASSEDSVYNSPLHF,TGTGCCAGCAGCGAGGACAGTGTTTATAATTCACCCCTCCACTTT
TRBV6-1,-,TRBJ2-5,-,CASTVKRETQYF,TGTGCCAGCACGGTGAAACGGGAGACCCAGTACTTC
TRBV15,-,TRBJ1-5,TRBD1,CATSREAGGQPQHF,TGTGCCACCAGCAGAGAGGCAGGGGGTCAGCCCCAGCATTTT
TRBV11-1,-,TRBJ2-7,-,CASSSTDSSSYEQYF,TGTGCCAGCAGCTCCACAGATTCAAGCTCCTACGAGCAGTACTTC
TRBV13,-,TRBJ1-6,TRBD1,CASSLGGQGWSPLHF,TGTGCCAGCAGCTTAGGGGGACAGGGTTGGTCACCCCTCCACTTT
TRBV6-5,many,TRBJ2-3,-,CASSRGEADTQYF,TGTGCCAGCAGCCGCGGAGAGGCAGATACGCAGTATTTT
TRBV7-9,-,TRBJ2-1,TRBD1,CASSPGTGDYNEQFF,TGTGCCAGCAGCCCCGGGACAGGGGACTACAATGAGCAGTTCTTC
TRBV2,-,TRBJ1-5,TRBD1,CASKEGSRGLQPQHF,TGTGCCAGCAAAGAAGGAAGCAGGGGGCTCCAGCCCCAGCATTTT
TRBV19,-,TRBJ1-1,-,CASMGRGNTEAFF,TGTGCCAGTATGGGCAGGGGGAACACTGAAGCTTTCTTT
TRBV6-5,-,TRBJ2-3,TRBD2,CASSSRGGHPDTQYF,TGTGCCAGCAGTTCCCGGGGGGGCCATCCAGATACGCAGTATTTT
TRBV2,-,TRBJ2-7,-,CASRYNRDPGEQYF,TGTGCCAGCAGATACAACAGGGATCCGGGCGAGCAGTACTTC
TRBV19,-,TRBJ2-7,TRBD2,CASSSGGLFYEQYF,TGTGCCAGTTCTAGCGGGGGACTTTTCTACGAGCAGTACTTC
TRBV7-9,-,TRBJ2-1,-,CASSSRGGTTYNEQFF,TGTGCCAGCAGCTCAAGGGGCGGGACGACCTACAATGAGCAGTTCTTC
TRBV25-1,-,TRBJ1-2,-,CASSESPPLAGGYTF,TGTGCCAGCAGTGAATCCCCTCCTCTAGCGGGTGGCTACACCTTC
TRBV29-1,-,TRBJ1-1,-,CSVREATEAFF,TGCAGCGTCCGGGAAGCCACTGAAGCTTTCTTT
TRBV9,-,TRBJ2-2,-,CASSVGQNTGELFF,TGTGCCAGCAGCGTCGGACAGAACACCGGGGAGCTGTTTTTT
TRBV6-1,-,TRBJ1-2,TRBD1,CASSYPGTDYGYTF,TGTGCCAGCAGCTACCCCGGGACAGACTATGGCTACACCTTC
TRBV27,few,TRBJ2-1,-,CASSPQTGGSYNEQFF,TGTGCCAGCAGCCCCCAGACCGGGGGCTCCTACAATGAGCAGTTCTTC
TRBV10-2,-,TRBJ1-5,-,CASSEAGSNQPQHF,TGCGCCAGCAGTGAAGCGGGGAGCAATCAGCCCCAGCATTTT
TRBV4-1,-,TRBJ2-2,TRBD2,CASSQEAGGSTGELFF,TGCGCCAGCAGCCAAGAGGCGGGGGGATCCACCGGGGAGCTGTTTTTT
TRBV11-3,-,TRBJ2-1,TRBD2,CASSLTSVAYNEQFF,TGTGCCAGCAGCCTTACTAGCGTCGCCTACAATGAGCAGTTCTTC